Sequencing of this TCR beta chain was carried out in a study of T-cell reconstitution after alpha-beta-depleted transplantation in children. Construction of the TCRbeta library involved unique molecular identifiers. TCRdb ran MiXCR on the PCR reads and lists one entry per CDR3 protein. The sample carries about 610,000 distinct CDR3 sequences, over 9.5% recorded once. This clonotype was counted only a few times. CDR1 is DFQATT, CDR2 SNEGSKA, per germline (reference sequence). The CDR3 spans 11 residues. V lost 6 bases to trimming and J lost 1 base, with 6 bases between them. The sequenced sample was PBMCs from the stem cell graft donor, obtained from the stem cell graft. The chain couples TRBV20-1 to TRBJ1-1; D gene ambiguous. This TCR was recovered from a human donor who donated a stem cell graft to a child with acute myeloid leukemia. The CDR3 sequence: CSATRNTEAFF. The DNA for the CDR3 is TGCAGTGCCACGAGGAACACTGAAGCTTTCTTT.